The 14 T cell receptor beta chains presented below share a single source sample, sequenced in a study of OX40 agonist ivuxolimab in advanced cancers. Generated by immunoSEQ multiplex PCR, the TCRdb table keeps only in-frame clones and is missing some. The table includes 70,000 to 80,000 clones, roughly nine tenths detected once. The sequences come from CD4+ or CD8+ T cells sorted from blood, collected in a trial of the OX40 agonist ivuxolimab. Every receptor here comes from an adult with an advanced solid tumor such as melanoma, head and neck, liver or kidney cancer.

V is TRBV19 and J is TRBJ2-1, with D perhaps TRBD2 (6 bases). The CDR3 runs 19 residues. Germline V gene data show CDR1 as LNHDA and CDR2 as SQIVND (reference sequence). Trimming shortened V by 6 bases and J by 8 bases, and 32 bases separated the two germline ends. CDR3 loop: CASSEGSGLWARKFHEQFF. CDR3 DNA: TGTGCCAGTAGCGAGGGGTCGGGACTTTGGGCTCGAAAGTTCCATGAGCAGTTCTTC.

The chain carries TRBV5-4 and TRBJ2-3; 8 bases map to TRBD2. The CDR3 runs to 16 residues. CDR1 is SGHNT and CDR2 is YYREEE in the germline V gene (reference sequence). Trimming took 4 bases from V and 2 from J; bases not matched to a gene: 9. CDR3 residues: CASSLSGGGPTDTQYF. CDR3 nucleotides: TGTGCCAGCAGCCTGTCCGGGGGGGGCCCCACAGATACGCAGTATTTT.

Of note for this clone: The junction departs from germline at one end; a sequencing error may be responsible. The V gene is TRBV5-1, the J gene TRBJ1-1; unclear D gene. Germline values: CDR1 SGHRS, CDR2 YFSETQ. The CDR3 sequence is 14 residues long. CDR3 region: CASRQMTVNPEAFF. CDR3 nucleotides: TGCGCCAGCAGACAAATGACCGTGAACCCTGAAGCTTTCTTT.

This chain connects TRBV7-2 to TRBJ2-5; D might be TRBD2 (6 bases). CDR3 size: 14 residues. Germline assignment: CDR1 SGHTA and CDR2 FQGNSA. Deletions cut 1 base from V and 1 base from J, with 7 bases between. CDR3 sequence: CASSLGGVQETQYF. CDR3 nucleotide sequence: TGTGCCAGCAGCTTAGGGGGGGTCCAAGAGACCCAGTACTTC.

CDR3 in DNA: TGTGCCAGCAGGAATCTACAGGGGTCCTACAATGAGCAGTTCTTC. It encodes CASRNLQGSYNEQFF. The rearrangement links TRBV2 to TRBJ2-1; TRBD1 matches at 7 bases. Germline V gene data show CDR1 as SNHLY and CDR2 as FYNNEI. V was clipped by 6 bases and J by 1 base; unmatched bases: 6. This CDR3 is built from 15 residues.

This clone was picked up one time. CDR3: CASSREQGSDSPLHF. CDR3 bases: TGTGCCAGCTCACGCGAACAGGGTTCCGATTCACCCCTCCACTTT. The chain joins TRBV18 to TRBJ1-6; maybe TRBD1 (6 bases). The CDR3 has 15 residues. With 4 bases removed from V and 8 bases from J, the gap between germline ends came to 15 bases. Germline CDR1 KGHSH, CDR2 LQKENI.

The chain uses TRBV6-1 and TRBJ2-5; 12 bases agree with TRBD1. CDR3 length: 15 amino acids. Germline V gene sequence: CDR1 MNHNS, CDR2 SASEGT. V lost 4 bases, J lost 5 bases, and 5 bases stayed unmatched. DNA of the CDR3: TGTGCCAGCAGTGCGGGACAGGGGGCTGGTGAGACCCAGTACTTC. Protein sequence: CASSAGQGAGETQYF.

The chain combines TRBV21-1 with TRBJ1-1. TRBV21-1 is labeled a pseudogene. There are 16 residues in the CDR3. The CDR3 region is CASSSSKARPDTEAFF. CDR3 nucleotide sequence: TGTGCCAGCAGCTCTAGCAAGGCACGGCCTGACACTGAAGCTTTCTTT.

The chain employs TRBV5-5 and TRBJ2-7, with D hard to call. CDR3 size: 12 residues. The V gene's germline CDR1 is SGHKS and CDR2 YYEKEE (reference sequence). V was clipped by 2 bases and J by 9 bases, with 12 bases between them. For the CDR3, the DNA is TGTGCCAGCAGCTTAGTGTTGTTTTGGCAGTACTTC. It specifies CASSLVLFWQYF.

This chain links TRBV19 with TRBJ2-1, with 12 positions matching TRBD2. Germline-derived CDR1 and CDR2 are LNHDA and SQIVND (reference sequence). The CDR3 runs 18 residues. J lost 7 bases, V lost 7 bases, and 17 bases had no gene match. CDR3 protein: CASNRLAGVNNRVNEQFF. DNA of the CDR3: TGTGCCAGTAATCGACTAGCGGGAGTTAACAATAGGGTTAATGAGCAGTTCTTC. Filled out from reference TRBV19 and TRBJ2-1, the complete variable domain reads DGGITQSPKYLFRKEGQNVTLSCEQNLNHDAMYWYRQDPGQGLRLIYYSQIVNDFQKGDIAEGYSVSREKKESFPLTVTSAQKNPTAFYLCASNRLAGVNNRVNEQFFGPGTRLTVL.

A few counts support this clone. The rearrangement uses TRBV7-8 and TRBJ1-4; D gene ambiguous. The germline V gene has CDR1 SGHVS and CDR2 FQNEAQ. V was pared by 4 bases and J by 0 bases, with 12 bases between. The CDR3 is 16 residues long. The CDR3 reads CASSSQGLATNEKLFF. CDR3 in DNA: TGTGCCAGCAGCTCCCAAGGACTAGCAACTAATGAAAAACTGTTTTTT.

The rearrangement joins TRBV5-5 to TRBJ1-1; D call uncertain. The V gene's germline CDR1 is SGHKS and CDR2 YYEKEE (reference sequence). The CDR3 is 13 amino acids. V lost 5 bases and J lost 7, with 15 bases in between. CDR3 protein: CASSQVVVGEAFF. CDR3 DNA sequence: TGTGCCAGCAGTCAGGTGGTAGTTGGTGAAGCTTTCTTT.

The chain uses TRBV27 and TRBJ2-7, with TRBD1 matching 11 bases. V was clipped by 6 bases and J by 5 bases; unmatched bases: 9. CDR1 and CDR2 from the germline V gene are MNHEY and SMNVEV (reference sequence). This CDR3 contains 15 residues. This CDR3 reads CASSTGTGGRHEQYF. Written as DNA, the CDR3 is TGTGCCAGCAGCACCGGGACAGGGGGTCGGCACGAGCAGTACTTC.

This chain links TRBV2 with TRBJ1-5; the D gene is possibly TRBD1 (5 bases). Trimming removed 2 bases from V and 2 bases from J, with 13 bases in between. CDR1 SNHLY and CDR2 FYNNEI come from the germline V gene. CDR3 size: 16 residues. The chain's CDR3 is CASSESAGYGNQPQHF. The CDR3 DNA is TGTGCCAGCAGTGAATCGGCAGGGTACGGCAATCAGCCCCAGCATTTT.